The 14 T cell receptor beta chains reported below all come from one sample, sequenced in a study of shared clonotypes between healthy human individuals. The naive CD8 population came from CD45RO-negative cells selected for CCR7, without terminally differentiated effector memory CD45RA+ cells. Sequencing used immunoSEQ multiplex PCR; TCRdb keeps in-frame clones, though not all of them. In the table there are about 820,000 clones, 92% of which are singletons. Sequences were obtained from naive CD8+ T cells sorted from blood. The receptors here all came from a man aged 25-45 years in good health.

CDR3 amino acids: CASSLAGSSNQPQHF. The CDR3 DNA reads as TGTGCCAGCAGCTTGGCCGGAAGTAGCAATCAGCCCCAGCATTTT. This chain connects TRBV5-5 to TRBJ1-5; the D is unclear. Deletions cut 0 bases from V and 0 bases from J, with 7 bases between. The CDR3 is made up of 15 amino acids. CDR1 and CDR2 (germline): SGHKS, YYEKEE (reference sequence).

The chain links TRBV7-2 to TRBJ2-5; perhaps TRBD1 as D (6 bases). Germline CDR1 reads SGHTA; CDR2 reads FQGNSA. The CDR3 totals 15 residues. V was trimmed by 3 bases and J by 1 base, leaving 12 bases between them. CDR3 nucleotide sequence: TGTGCCAGCAGCTTGGGGGCAGGCCCCCAAGAGACCCAGTACTTC. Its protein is CASSLGAGPQETQYF.

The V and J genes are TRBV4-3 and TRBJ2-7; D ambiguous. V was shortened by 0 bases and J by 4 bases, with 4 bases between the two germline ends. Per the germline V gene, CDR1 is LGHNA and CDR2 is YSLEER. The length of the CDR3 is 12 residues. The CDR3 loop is CASSQDRYEQYF. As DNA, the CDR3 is TGCGCCAGCAGCCAAGACCGGTACGAGCAGTACTTC.

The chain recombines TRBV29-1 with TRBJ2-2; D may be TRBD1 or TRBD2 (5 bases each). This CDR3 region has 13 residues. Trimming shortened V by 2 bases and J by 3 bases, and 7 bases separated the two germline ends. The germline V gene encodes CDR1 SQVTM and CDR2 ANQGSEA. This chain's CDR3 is CSVELGDTGELFF. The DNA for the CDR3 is TGCAGCGTTGAATTGGGGGACACCGGGGAGCTGTTTTTT.

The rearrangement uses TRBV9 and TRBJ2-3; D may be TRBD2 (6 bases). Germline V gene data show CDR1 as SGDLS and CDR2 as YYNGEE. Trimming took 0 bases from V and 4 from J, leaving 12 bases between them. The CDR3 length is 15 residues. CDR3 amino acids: CASSVAGVKADTQYF. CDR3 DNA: TGTGCCAGCAGCGTAGCGGGAGTTAAGGCAGATACGCAGTATTTT. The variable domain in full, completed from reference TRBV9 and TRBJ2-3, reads DSGVTQTPKHLITATGQRVTLRCSPRSGDLSVYWYQQSLDQGLQFLIQYYNGEERAKGNILERFSAQQFPDLHSELNLSSLELGDSALYFCASSVAGVKADTQYFGPGTRLTVL.

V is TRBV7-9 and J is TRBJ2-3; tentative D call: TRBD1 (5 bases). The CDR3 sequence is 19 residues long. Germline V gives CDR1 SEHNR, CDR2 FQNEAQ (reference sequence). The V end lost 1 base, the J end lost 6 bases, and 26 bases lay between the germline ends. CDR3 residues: CASSLEQAIMSVWADTQYF. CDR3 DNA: TGTGCCAGCAGCTTAGAACAGGCCATCATGAGTGTCTGGGCCGATACGCAGTATTTT.

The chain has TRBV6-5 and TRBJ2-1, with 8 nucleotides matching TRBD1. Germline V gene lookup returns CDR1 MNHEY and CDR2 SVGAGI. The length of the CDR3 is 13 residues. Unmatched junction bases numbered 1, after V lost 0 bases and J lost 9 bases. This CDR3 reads CASSYSTGAEQFF. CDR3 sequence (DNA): TGTGCCAGCAGTTACTCGACAGGGGCTGAGCAGTTCTTC.

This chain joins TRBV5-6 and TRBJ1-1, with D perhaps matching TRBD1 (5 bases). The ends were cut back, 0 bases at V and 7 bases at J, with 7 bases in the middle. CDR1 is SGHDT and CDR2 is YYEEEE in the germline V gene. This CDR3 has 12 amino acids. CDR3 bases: TGTGCCAGCAGCTTGGGACAGCTTGAAGCTTTCTTT. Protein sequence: CASSLGQLEAFF.

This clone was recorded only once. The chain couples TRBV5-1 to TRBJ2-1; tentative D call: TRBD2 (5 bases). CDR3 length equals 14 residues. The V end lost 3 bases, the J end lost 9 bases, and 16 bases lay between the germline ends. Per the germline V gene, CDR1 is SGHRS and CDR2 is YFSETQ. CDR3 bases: TGCGCCAGCAGCTCCCTTGAGGGTGGTTCTGAGCAGTTCTTC. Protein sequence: CASSSLEGGSEQFF.

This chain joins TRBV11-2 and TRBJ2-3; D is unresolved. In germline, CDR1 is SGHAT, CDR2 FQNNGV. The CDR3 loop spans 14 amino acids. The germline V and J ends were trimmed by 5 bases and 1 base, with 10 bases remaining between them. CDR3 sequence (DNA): TGTGCCAGCAGCCCCGAAAGCGGCACAGATACGCAGTATTTT. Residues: CASSPESGTDTQYF.

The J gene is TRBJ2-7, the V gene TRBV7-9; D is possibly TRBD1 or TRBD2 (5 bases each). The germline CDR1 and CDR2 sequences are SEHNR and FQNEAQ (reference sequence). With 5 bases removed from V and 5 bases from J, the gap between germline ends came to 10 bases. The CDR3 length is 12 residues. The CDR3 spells CASSRGPNEQYF. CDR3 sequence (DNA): TGTGCCAGCAGCCGGGGCCCCAACGAGCAGTACTTC.

The CDR3 loop is CASSLVDRGEETQYF. Here the CDR3 DNA reads TGTGCCAGCAGCTTAGTCGACAGGGGTGAAGAGACCCAGTACTTC. The chain employs TRBV7-9 and TRBJ2-5, with 8 bases aligning to TRBD1. Trimming at V came to 1 base and at J to 3 bases, leaving 4 bases not matched to a gene. Germline V gene sequence: CDR1 SEHNR, CDR2 FQNEAQ (reference sequence). The CDR3 covers 15 residues.

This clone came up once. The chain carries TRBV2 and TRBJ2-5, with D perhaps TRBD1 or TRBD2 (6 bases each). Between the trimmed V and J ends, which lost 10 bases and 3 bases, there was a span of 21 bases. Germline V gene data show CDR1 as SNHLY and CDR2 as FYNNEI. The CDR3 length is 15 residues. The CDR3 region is CAISSVDKGEETQYF. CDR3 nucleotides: TGTGCCATTTCTAGCGTCGATAAGGGGGAAGAGACCCAGTACTTC.

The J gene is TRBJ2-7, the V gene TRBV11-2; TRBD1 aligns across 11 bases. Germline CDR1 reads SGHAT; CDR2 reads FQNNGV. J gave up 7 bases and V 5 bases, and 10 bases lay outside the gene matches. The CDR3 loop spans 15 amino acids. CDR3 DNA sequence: TGTGCCAGCAGCACCCGGACAGGGGGCGGCGGAGAGCAGTACTTC. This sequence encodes CASSTRTGGGGEQYF.